This T cell receptor beta chain is drawn from a study of CXCR3-negative and CXCR3-positive naive CD8 T cells. Broader study findings: More hydrophobic TRB CDR3s were found in CXCR3-positive naive cells than in CXCR3-negative naive cells. TRB CDR3 properties were used to infer TCR strength, and surface CD5 was comparable between naive subsets.

Comments on this clonotype: Antigen specificity is unknown.

The method, 5' RACE with UMI labels, was used to prepare the TRB cDNA libraries. TCRdb reworked the 5' RACE reads into one entry per CDR3 protein, no DNA. This sample contains 100,000 to 150,000 distinct CDR3 sequences. Germline CDR1 LNHDA, CDR2 SQIVND (reference sequence). CDR3 size: 11 residues. The receptor was isolated from a human donor in good health. Some clones in this sample may be carry-over from other donors' samples. This sequence joins TRBV19 and TRBJ1-2. The specimen sequenced was naive CXCR3+ CD8+ T cells from blood. The subset: CD45RO-CCR7+CD27+CD95- naive CD8+ T cells expressing CXCR3 (TNR3+). The CDR3 protein is CARKAGTRYTF.